A single sample gave rise to the 29 T cell receptor beta chains below, sequenced in a study of blood T cells in healthy people across ages. Together with a sample-barcoded 5' primer, a J-beta primer mix was included in a second PCR lasting roughly 7 to 11 cycles. MiXCR, run by TCRdb on the 5' RACE reads, gives a single entry per CDR3 protein. The data hold approximately 900,000 distinct CDR3 sequences, with about 48% observed a single time. The sequenced sample was blood. All receptors come from a young man in good health.

The rearrangement joins TRBV5-1 to TRBJ2-3; 8 bases line up with TRBD2. V was pared by 4 bases and J by 1 base, with 8 bases of the junction left unmatched. The CDR3 totals 16 residues. Germline CDR1 is SGHRS and CDR2 is YFSETQ. CDR3 DNA: TGCGCCAGCAGCCCCTCGACTAGCGCGGGCACAGATACGCAGTATTTT. Translating gives CASSPSTSAGTDTQYF.

The V call is TRBV20-1, the J call TRBJ2-7, with 9 bases fitting TRBD1. The V gene's germline CDR1 is DFQATT and CDR2 SNEGSKA (reference sequence). V lost 6 bases to trimming and J lost 6 bases; unmatched junction nucleotides: 9. CDR3 size: 13 residues. CDR3 coding DNA: TGCAGTGCCATAGGGACAGGGAGGGCCGAGCAGTACTTC. Encoded protein: CSAIGTGRAEQYF.

This clonotype occurred a few times. The rearrangement uses TRBV4-2 and TRBJ1-2; 7 nucleotides agree with TRBD1. Germline V gene sequence: CDR1 LGHNA, CDR2 YNFKEQ. This CDR3 comprises 16 residues. The junction had 12 bases not matched to a gene; V was cut back by 1 base and J by 7 bases. The CDR3 is CASSQAGGQGGSGYTF. The DNA for the CDR3 is TGTGCCAGCAGCCAAGCCGGGGGTCAGGGGGGCTCTGGCTACACCTTC.

The chain has TRBV27 and TRBJ2-7; D remains ambiguous. Trimming cost V 5 bases and J 7 bases, with 21 bases left between them. The CDR3 runs 15 residues. Germline V lookup: CDR1 MNHEY, CDR2 SMNVEV (reference sequence). The CDR3 loop reads CASSPPASRLFEQYF. The CDR3 DNA reads as TGTGCCAGCAGTCCCCCGGCCAGTAGGCTATTTGAGCAGTACTTC.

The CDR3 DNA follows: TGTGCCAGCAGTTTCACTAAACATGAGCAGTTCTTC. It yields the protein CASSFTKHEQFF. This rearrangement joins TRBV12-3 or TRBV12-4 to TRBJ2-1; unclear D gene. Trimming pared 3 bases from V and 8 bases from J, leaving 8 bases between. This CDR3 region has 12 residues.

CDR3 coding DNA: TGCAGCGTTAGGGAGGGGGTAAACTACAATGAGCAGTTCTTC. Amino acid sequence: CSVREGVNYNEQFF. J is TRBJ2-1 and V is TRBV29-1; tentatively, D is TRBD2 (7 bases). The CDR3 is 14 amino acids. Trimming pared 5 bases from V and 3 bases from J, leaving 14 bases between. Per germline, CDR1 SQVTM and CDR2 ANQGSEA.

Regarding this clonotype: A read error may be the cause here, since a much bigger clone is one base away. In DNA, the CDR3 is TGTGCCAACAGCTTAGAACCGGGACTAGCGGGGGCAGATACGCAGTATTTT. Translated: CANSLEPGLAGADTQYF. The chain joins TRBV7-2 to TRBJ2-3; 14 bases map to TRBD2. The CDR3 spans 17 residues. Germline CDR1 is SGHTA and CDR2 is FQGNSA.

This chain connects TRBV25-1 to TRBJ2-1, with 9 bases that match TRBD1. Germline CDR1 is MGHDK and CDR2 is SYGVNS. J lost 3 bases, V lost 3 bases, and 6 bases had no gene match. The CDR3 sequence is 16 residues long. The CDR3 DNA reads as TGTGCCAGCAGTGATATCCGGGACAGGGACTACAATGAGCAGTTCTTC. The encoded protein is CASSDIRDRDYNEQFF.

This clonotype was observed a single time. The conserved final phenylalanine or tryptophan is absent from the CDR3, which likely points to a read error. V gene TRBV5-1 combines with J gene TRBJ2-7, with TRBD2 matching 13 bases. This CDR3 contains 15 residues. With V trimmed by 3 bases and J by 0 bases, 0 bases remained unmatched. Per the germline V gene, CDR1 is SGHRS and CDR2 is YFSETQ. In nucleotides, the CDR3 is TGCGCCAGCAGCTGGACTAGCGGGAGCTCCTACGAGCAGTACTAC. This encodes CASSWTSGSSYEQYY.

V gene TRBV30 combines with J gene TRBJ1-2, with 9 positions matching TRBD1. The CDR3 has 14 amino acids. CDR1 GTSNPN and CDR2 SVGIG come from the germline V gene (reference sequence). The junction had 4 bases not matched to a gene; V was cut back by 2 bases and J by 3 bases. The CDR3 protein is CAWSTGTGHYGYTF. CDR3 sequence (DNA): TGTGCCTGGAGTACCGGGACAGGGCACTATGGCTACACCTTC.

The V call is TRBV27, the J call TRBJ2-1, with 15 bases identical to TRBD2. This CDR3 has 16 residues. Germline loops: CDR1 MNHEY, CDR2 SMNVEV (reference sequence). The J segment lost 8 bases and the V segment lost 5 bases, leaving 7 bases of the junction unmatched. The CDR3 DNA is TGTGCCAGCAGTCCCGGACTAGCGGGGGGGCCCCATGAGCAGTTCTTC. This sequence encodes CASSPGLAGGPHEQFF.

Regarding this clonotype: Relative to the germline gene, one junction end is altered; a read error may explain this. The chain is built from TRBV27 and TRBJ2-5; possible D gene TRBD2, 7 bases. CDR1 is MNHEY, CDR2 SMNVEV, per germline (reference sequence). The CDR3 spans 17 residues. The CDR3 nucleotides are TGTGCCAGCAGTCCTAAGGGGGGGCGCCTGTACCAAGGGACCCAGTACTTC. It specifies CASSPKGGRLYQGTQYF.

V and J are TRBV15 and TRBJ2-6, with D unresolved. From germline, CDR1 is LNHNV and CDR2 YYDKDF (reference sequence). Trimming stripped 0 bases from V and 5 bases from J, with 8 bases between. The CDR3 has 15 residues. CDR3 sequence reads: CATSREWGRANVLTF. CDR3 coding DNA: TGTGCCACCAGCAGAGAATGGGGTAGGGCCAACGTCCTGACTTTC.

This clonotype was seen only a few times. The gene calls are TRBV6-5 and TRBJ2-7; D gene ambiguous. The V end was cut by 3 bases, the J end by 5 bases, with 11 bases between. This CDR3 region has 13 residues. Germline-derived CDR1 and CDR2 are MNHEY and SVGAGI. CDR3 residues: CASSYTGQDEQYF. Here the CDR3 DNA reads TGTGCCAGCAGTTATACGGGCCAGGACGAGCAGTACTTC.

As concerns this clonotype: The junction shows a germline mismatch at one end, possibly a read error. The chain carries TRBV4-3 and TRBJ1-2; D call uncertain. This CDR3 has 16 amino acids. The germline V gene encodes CDR1 LGHNA and CDR2 YSLEER. The CDR3 region has the DNA TGCGTCAGCAGTCTTACCTTTAGGGCTTCGCTTGGCGGCTACACCTTC. This encodes CVSSLTFRASLGGYTF.

V and J are TRBV9 and TRBJ2-3; 11 bases map to TRBD2. The germline gives CDR1 SGDLS, CDR2 YYNGEE. The junction had 2 bases not matched to a gene; V was cut back by 3 bases and J by 2 bases. The CDR3 runs to 15 residues. The DNA of the CDR3 is TGTGCCAGCAGCGAGGGACTAGCGGCCACAGATACGCAGTATTTT. It specifies CASSEGLAATDTQYF.

This rearrangement joins TRBV29-1 to TRBJ2-4; D is uncertain. Germline V lookup: CDR1 SQVTM, CDR2 ANQGSEA. The CDR3 is made up of 13 amino acids. With 7 bases removed from V and 0 bases from J, the gap between germline ends came to 10 bases. The CDR3 bases are TGCAGCGGCCCCGGGCTAGCCAAAAACATTCAGTACTTC. This sequence encodes CSGPGLAKNIQYF.

This clonotype was observed a few times. The rearrangement links TRBV5-1 to TRBJ2-3, with D uncertain. The V gene's germline CDR1 is SGHRS and CDR2 YFSETQ. The CDR3 is made up of 17 amino acids. Trimming shortened V by 0 bases and J by 1 base, and 15 bases separated the two germline ends. Written as DNA, the CDR3 is TGCGCCAGCAGCTTGGGAGGAGCTAGTCAGGGCACAGATACGCAGTATTTT. Encoded protein: CASSLGGASQGTDTQYF.

This clonotype occurred a few times. The J gene is TRBJ2-7, the V gene TRBV6-1; a weak D match, TRBD1 (5 bases). Germline assignment: CDR1 MNHNS and CDR2 SASEGT. CDR3 length equals 13 residues. V lost 4 bases and J 0 bases, leaving 7 bases between the germline ends. The CDR3 region is CASSGQFSYEQYF. CDR3 DNA sequence: TGTGCCAGCAGTGGACAGTTCTCCTACGAGCAGTACTTC.

This CDR3 is CASSPSDRIYGYTF. In DNA, the CDR3 is TGTGCCAGCAGTCCCTCGGACAGGATCTATGGCTACACCTTC. This sequence joins TRBV6-5 and TRBJ1-2, with 7 bases matching TRBD1. V lost 5 bases to trimming and J lost 4 bases; unmatched junction nucleotides: 7. The CDR3 sequence is 14 residues long. Germline-derived CDR1 and CDR2 are MNHEY and SVGAGI.

This rearrangement joins TRBV21-1 to TRBJ2-5; the D call TRBD1 from the table was never checked on the DNA. The DNA end favors TRBJ2-7, so the J call may be wrong. TRBV21-1 is reported as a pseudogene. The CDR3 has 16 amino acids. CDR3: CASSNLTRQGANEQYF. CDR3 in DNA: TGTGCCAGCAGCAATTTAACCCGACAGGGCGCCAACGAGCAGTACTTC.

The chain's CDR3 is CASSLLGASVGANVLTF. DNA for the CDR3: TGTGCCAGCAGTCTCCTGGGGGCCTCTGTTGGAGCCAACGTCCTGACTTTC. The chain joins TRBV27 to TRBJ2-6; perhaps TRBD1 as D (6 bases). Germline V gene sequence: CDR1 MNHEY, CDR2 SMNVEV (reference sequence). This CDR3 spans 17 amino acids. Trimming stripped 5 bases from V and 7 bases from J, with 21 bases between.

This clonotype occurred a few times. The V and J genes are TRBV3-1 and TRBJ2-3; the match to TRBD2 covers 8 bases. The CDR3 totals 15 residues. Germline trimming cut 6 bases from V and 3 bases from J; bases unmatched to any gene: 8. The V gene's germline CDR1 is LGHDT and CDR2 YNNKEL (reference sequence). The CDR3 protein is CASSGGTSGTDTQYF. In nucleotides, the CDR3 is TGTGCCAGCAGTGGGGGAACTAGCGGTACAGATACGCAGTATTTT.

CDR3 sequence reads: CASRYQGGDTGELFF. DNA for the CDR3: TGCGCCAGCAGATACCAGGGGGGTGACACCGGGGAGCTGTTTTTT. The gene calls are TRBV4-1 and TRBJ2-2; D might be TRBD1 (7 bases). The CDR3 runs 15 residues. Germline V gives CDR1 MGHRA, CDR2 YSYEKL. Trimming left V 6 bases short and J 3 bases short, with 14 bases between.

This clonotype was detected only once. At one end, the junction sequence differs from germline, possibly due to a read error. The rearrangement links TRBV6-5 to TRBJ2-2; 10 bases are a match to TRBD1. Per the germline V gene, CDR1 is MNHEY and CDR2 is SVGAGI. The CDR3 covers 15 residues. The CDR3 is CASRSGQGNTEELFF. Here the CDR3 DNA reads TGTGCCAGCAGATCGGGACAGGGGAACACCGAGGAGCTGTTTTTT.

V is TRBV7-2 and J is TRBJ2-1, with D perhaps matching TRBD2 (5 bases). The V and J ends lost 1 base and 4 bases respectively, with 11 bases between them. Germline V gene lookup returns CDR1 SGHTA and CDR2 FQGNSA. CDR3 size: 15 residues. CDR3 nucleotide sequence: TGTGCCAGCAGCTTAGGTCCGGGGAAATACAATGAGCAGTTCTTC. Protein: CASSLGPGKYNEQFF.

The chain is built from TRBV10-3 and TRBJ2-7; 12 bases are a match to TRBD1. V lost 2 bases to trimming and J lost 5 bases; unmatched junction nucleotides: 10. This CDR3 spans 17 amino acids. In germline, CDR1 is ENHRY, CDR2 SYGVKD. The CDR3: CAISEDSRDRGHHEQYF. In DNA, the CDR3 is TGTGCCATCAGTGAGGATTCCCGGGACAGGGGGCACCACGAGCAGTACTTC.

The J gene is TRBJ2-1, the V gene TRBV12-3 or TRBV12-4, with TRBD2 matching 10 bases. J was trimmed by 4 bases and V by 2 bases; bases with no gene match: 5. CDR3 size: 16 residues. The CDR3 nucleotides read TGTGCCAGCAGTTTAAAGCGGGGGGGGGTTTACAATGAGCAGTTCTTC. It translates to CASSLKRGGVYNEQFF.

The CDR3, as DNA: TGCAGTGCTAGACCTGTGGGGCCAGATACGCAGTATTTT. It specifies CSARPVGPDTQYF. The rearrangement joins TRBV20-1 to TRBJ2-3; D is perhaps TRBD1 (5 bases). Germline values: CDR1 DFQATT, CDR2 SNEGSKA (reference sequence). The CDR3 spans 13 residues. V gave up 2 bases and J gave up 4 bases, with 10 bases separating them.